The rows below give T cell receptor beta chains drawn from one sample of a study of shared clonotypes between healthy human individuals. Using immunoSEQ multiplex PCR, the repertoire was profiled, and TCRdb retains in-frame clones only, with some absent. The data show hundreds of thousands of clones, with roughly 79% seen just once and approximately 12% held by the top ten. The sample consisted of PBMCs. Receptors originate from a woman aged 40 to 50 in good health. Some clones in this sample may be carry-over from other donors' samples. Both conserved end residues are part of each CDR3. A D gene is named only where the DNA matches it firmly. Size is omitted from some rows. Given values are once, few, many or a class for expanded clones.

D: -
size: once
J: TRBJ2-5
V: TRBV30
DNA: TGTGCCTGGAGTGAATCAGAGACCCAGTACTTC
CDR3: CAWSESETQYF

D: -
size: many
J: TRBJ2-1
V: TRBV7-2
DNA: TGTGCCAGCAGCTTATATTCCCGAGTTTCTTACAATGAGCAGTTCTTC
CDR3: CASSLYSRVSYNEQFF

D: TRBD1
size: -
J: TRBJ2-2
V: TRBV18
DNA: TGTGCCAGCTCACCAAGAGGGACAGGGAATACCGGGGAGCTGTTTTTT
CDR3: CASSPRGTGNTGELFF

D: TRBD1
size: -
J: TRBJ2-4
V: TRBV7-2
DNA: TGTGCCAGCAGCCCAATAACAGGGGCGAATAAAAACATTCAGTACTTC
CDR3: CASSPITGANKNIQYF

D: -
size: few
J: TRBJ1-6
V: TRBV5-6
DNA: TGTGCCAGCAGCTTCGGGACGGGGTATAATTCACCCCTCCACTTT
CDR3: CASSFGTGYNSPLHF

D: -
size: -
J: TRBJ1-5
V: TRBV7-6
DNA: TGTGCCAGCAGCTTAGGCCCTCGGGATAGCAATCAGCCCCAGCATTTT
CDR3: CASSLGPRDSNQPQHF

D: -
size: -
J: TRBJ2-3
V: TRBV6-6
DNA: TGTGCCAGCACCCCTATAGGTTCAGATACGCAGTATTTT
CDR3: CASTPIGSDTQYF

D: TRBD2
size: -
J: TRBJ2-1
V: TRBV5-1
DNA: TGCGCCAGCAGCACCATCCCACTAGCGGGGATGGGAGGGGAGCAGTTCTTC
CDR3: CASSTIPLAGMGGEQFF

D: -
size: -
J: TRBJ2-7
V: TRBV18
DNA: TGTGCCAGCTCACCCCCGGGCGCCTACGAGCAGTACTTC
CDR3: CASSPPGAYEQYF

D: -
size: -
J: TRBJ2-5
V: TRBV5-1
DNA: TGCGCCAGCAGCCAGGAGCCCAACCAAGAGACCCAGTACTTC
CDR3: CASSQEPNQETQYF

D: TRBD1
size: -
J: TRBJ1-1
V: TRBV4-1
DNA: TGCGCCAGCAGCCAAGAAAGGACAGGTGGCTACACTGAAGCTTTCTTT
CDR3: CASSQERTGGYTEAFF

D: -
size: -
J: TRBJ2-3
V: TRBV28
DNA: TGTGCCAGCAGTTTTGGGGGGCAGGGGACAGATACGCAGTATTTT
CDR3: CASSFGGQGTDTQYF

D: -
size: -
J: TRBJ2-2
V: TRBV5-1
DNA: TGCGCCAGCAACCCCAGGACAGCTACCGGGGAGCTGTTTTTT
CDR3: CASNPRTATGELFF

D: -
size: -
J: TRBJ2-7
V: TRBV7-6
DNA: TGTGCCAGCAGCTCGACTGGGTCCCGGGAGCAGTACTTC
CDR3: CASSSTGSREQYF

D: TRBD2
size: -
J: TRBJ2-5
V: TRBV2
DNA: TGTGCCAGCAGCCCCTCGGGGGGGGTACAAGAGACCCAGTACTTC
CDR3: CASSPSGGVQETQYF

D: TRBD2
size: many
J: TRBJ2-1
V: TRBV7-8
DNA: TGTGCCAGCAGCTTAGCCAGACTAGCGGGAGGGCCGCCGTTCTTC
CDR3: CASSLARLAGGPPFF

D: -
size: -
J: TRBJ2-2
V: TRBV14
DNA: TGTGCCAGCAGCCAGTTTGTAGGGAACCCCGGGGAGCTGTTTTTT
CDR3: CASSQFVGNPGELFF

D: TRBD1
size: -
J: TRBJ2-5
V: TRBV2
DNA: TGTGCCAGCAGGGACAGGGGGTGGGAGACCCAGTACTTC
CDR3: CASRDRGWETQYF

D: -
size: few
J: TRBJ2-3
V: TRBV5-5
DNA: TGTGCCAGCAGCACGGGGTCCAGCGGGGATACGCAGTATTTT
CDR3: CASSTGSSGDTQYF

D: -
size: -
J: TRBJ2-3
V: TRBV7-3
DNA: TGTGCCAGCAGCCTGACGGACAGCACAGATACGCAGTATTTT
CDR3: CASSLTDSTDTQYF